This T cell receptor (beta chain) appears in the sequencing data of a study of prognosis after radiotherapy for stage I lung cancer. As for the study in general: Distant metastases were recorded in a few patients after radiotherapy, at a median of approximately seven months, and no significant progression was recorded in 15.

This CDR3 is built from 13 residues. V gave up 0 bases and J gave up 5 bases, with 9 bases separating them. Per the germline V gene, CDR1 is SGDLS and CDR2 is YYNGEE. By two-round multiplex PCR, the TCR beta CDR3 was amplified from genomic DNA. The authors ran first-round PCR with primers specific to each TRBV and TRBJ gene. A single record per CDR3 protein comes from TCRdb applying MiXCR to the multiplex PCR reads. The sample has tens of thousands of distinct CDR3 sequences, about 30% seen once. Broader study findings: Lower Shannon entropy after stereotactic body radiation therapy was observed in patients who went on to develop distant metastases.

This clonotype has a count of ten or more. What it binds is not known. This specimen was PBMCs, taken before or after stereotactic body radiation therapy (not recorded which). The chain has TRBV9 and TRBJ2-7; perhaps TRBD2 as D (5 bases). The sequence derives from a donor over 45 with non-small cell lung cancer. The CDR3 nucleotides are TGTGCCAGCAGCGTAGGCCTGGAGGACGAGCAGTACTTC. It encodes CASSVGLEDEQYF.